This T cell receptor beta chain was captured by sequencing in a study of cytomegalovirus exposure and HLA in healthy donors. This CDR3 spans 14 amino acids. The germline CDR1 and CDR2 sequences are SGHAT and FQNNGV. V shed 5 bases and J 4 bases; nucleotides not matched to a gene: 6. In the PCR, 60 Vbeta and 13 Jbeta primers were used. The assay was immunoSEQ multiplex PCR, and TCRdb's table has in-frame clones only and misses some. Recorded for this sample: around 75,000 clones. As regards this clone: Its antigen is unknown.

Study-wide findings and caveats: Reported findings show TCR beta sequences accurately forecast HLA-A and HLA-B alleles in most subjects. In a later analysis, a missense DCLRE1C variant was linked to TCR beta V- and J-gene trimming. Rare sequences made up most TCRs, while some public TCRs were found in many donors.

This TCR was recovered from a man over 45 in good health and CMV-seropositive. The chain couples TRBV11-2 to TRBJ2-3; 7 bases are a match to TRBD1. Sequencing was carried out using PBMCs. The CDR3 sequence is CASSPVGGSDTQYF. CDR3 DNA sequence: TGTGCCAGCAGCCCCGTAGGGGGCTCAGATACGCAGTATTTT.